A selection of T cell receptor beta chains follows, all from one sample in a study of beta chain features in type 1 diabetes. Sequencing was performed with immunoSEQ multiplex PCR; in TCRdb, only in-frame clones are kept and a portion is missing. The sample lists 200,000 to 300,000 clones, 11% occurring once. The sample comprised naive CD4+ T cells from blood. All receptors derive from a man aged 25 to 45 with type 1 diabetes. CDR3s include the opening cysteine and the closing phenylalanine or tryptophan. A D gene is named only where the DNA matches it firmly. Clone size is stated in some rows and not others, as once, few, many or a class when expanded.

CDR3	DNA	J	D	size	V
CAISRQGAGQPQHF	TGTGCCATCAGTAGGCAGGGGGCCGGTCAGCCCCAGCATTTT	TRBJ1-5	TRBD1	few	TRBV10-3
CASRWEGTGGTEAFF	TGTGCCAGCAGATGGGAGGGGACAGGGGGCACTGAAGCTTTCTTT	TRBJ1-1	TRBD1	few	TRBV2
CASSSPAGGDTQYF	TGCGCCAGCAGCTCTCCCGCGGGAGGAGATACGCAGTATTTT	TRBJ2-3	TRBD2	.	TRBV5-1
CASSSQGGLGEKLFF	TGTGCCAGCAGCAGCCAGGGCGGCCTAGGGGAAAAACTGTTTTTT	TRBJ1-4	.	.	TRBV7-2
CASSPNQPQHF	TGTGCCAGCAGTCCGAATCAGCCCCAGCATTTT	TRBJ1-5	.	few	TRBV6-5
CASSPGGRWETQYF	TGTGCCAGCAGCCCTGGAGGGAGGTGGGAGACCCAGTACTTC	TRBJ2-5	.	few	TRBV7-2
CAAAGGPNTGELFF	TGTGCCGCCGCGGGGGGGCCCAACACCGGGGAGCTGTTTTTT	TRBJ2-2	TRBD2	few	TRBV25-1
CASSQLQGPYNEQFF	TGCGCCAGCAGCCAACTACAGGGACCATACAATGAGCAGTTCTTC	TRBJ2-1	.	few	TRBV4-1
CASSLGLDEQFF	TGTGCCAGCAGCCTGGGGCTAGATGAGCAGTTCTTC	TRBJ2-1	.	few	TRBV5-4
CASSQPYRVPAHEQYF	TGCGCCAGCAGCCAACCCTACAGGGTCCCAGCGCACGAGCAGTACTTC	TRBJ2-7	.	.	TRBV4-1
CASSRGGAGNEQFF	TGTGCCAGCAGCCGCGGGGGGGCTGGCAATGAGCAGTTCTTC	TRBJ2-1	TRBD2	.	TRBV6-5
CSVSFGQGRTDTQYF	TGCAGCGTTTCGTTCGGACAGGGAAGAACAGATACGCAGTATTTT	TRBJ2-3	TRBD1	few	TRBV29-1
CSVAAGETQYF	TGCAGCGTTGCGGCCGGGGAGACCCAGTACTTC	TRBJ2-5	.	many	TRBV29-1
CASLPGADTGELFF	TGTGCCAGCTTGCCAGGGGCGGACACCGGGGAGCTGTTTTTT	TRBJ2-2	.	.	TRBV11-1
CASRSTGSSYNEQFF	TGTGCCAGCAGGAGTACAGGGAGCTCCTACAATGAGCAGTTCTTC	TRBJ2-1	.	.	TRBV28
CSVEGTSTDTQYF	TGCAGCGTTGAAGGTACTAGCACAGATACGCAGTATTTT	TRBJ2-3	.	.	TRBV29-1
CASSPGAEGLGTQYF	TGCGCCAGCAGCCCTGGGGCGGAGGGGCTCGGGACCCAGTACTTC	TRBJ2-5	.	few	TRBV5-1
CASSLLDSTFYGYTF	TGTGCCAGCAGCTTACTCGACAGCACCTTCTATGGCTACACCTTC	TRBJ1-2	.	few	TRBV9